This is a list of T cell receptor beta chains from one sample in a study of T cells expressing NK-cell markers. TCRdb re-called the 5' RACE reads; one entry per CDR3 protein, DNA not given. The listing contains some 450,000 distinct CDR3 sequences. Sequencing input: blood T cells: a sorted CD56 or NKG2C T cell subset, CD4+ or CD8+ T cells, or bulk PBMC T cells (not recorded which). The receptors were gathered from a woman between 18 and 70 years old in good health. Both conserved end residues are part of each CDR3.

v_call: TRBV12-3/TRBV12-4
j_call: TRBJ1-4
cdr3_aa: CASSLPPGKGEKLFF

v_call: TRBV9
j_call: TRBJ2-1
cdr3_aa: CASSVGPGGEQFF

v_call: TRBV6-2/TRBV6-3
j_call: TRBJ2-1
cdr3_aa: CASSYQGIYNEQFF

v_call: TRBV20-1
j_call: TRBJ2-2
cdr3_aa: CSARVFIAGETGELFF

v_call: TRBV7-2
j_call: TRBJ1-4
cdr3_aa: CASSPDRGPNEKLFF

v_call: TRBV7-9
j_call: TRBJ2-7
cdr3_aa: CASSYDSYEQYF

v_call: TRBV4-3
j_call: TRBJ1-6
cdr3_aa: CASSQEQGGNSPLHF

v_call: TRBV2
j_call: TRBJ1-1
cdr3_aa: CASSPRATEAFF

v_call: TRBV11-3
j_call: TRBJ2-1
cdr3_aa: CASSLRGTAPYNEQFF

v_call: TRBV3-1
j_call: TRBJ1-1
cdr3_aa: CASSREETNTEAFF

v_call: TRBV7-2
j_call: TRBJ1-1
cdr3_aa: CASSPLETGNTEAFF

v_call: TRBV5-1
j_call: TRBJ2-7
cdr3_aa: CASSLVGQGMYEQYF

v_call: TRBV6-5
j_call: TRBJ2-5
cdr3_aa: CASSYSVAGGKETQYF

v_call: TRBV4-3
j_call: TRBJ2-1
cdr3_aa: CASSQGRLAGGDEQFF

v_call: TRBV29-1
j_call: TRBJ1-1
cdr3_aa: CSARTGGEAFF

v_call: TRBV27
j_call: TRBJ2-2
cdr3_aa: CASSPRGLATGELFF

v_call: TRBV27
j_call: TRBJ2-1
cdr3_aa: CASSFGLADTEQFF

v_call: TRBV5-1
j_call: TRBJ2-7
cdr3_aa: CASSRMVSTYEQYF

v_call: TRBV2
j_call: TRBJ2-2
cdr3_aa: CASTRDRVPTGELFF

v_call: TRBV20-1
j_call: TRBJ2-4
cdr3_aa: CSASGPGHLKNIQYF

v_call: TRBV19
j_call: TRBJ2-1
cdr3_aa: CASRPGLAVSSYNEQFF

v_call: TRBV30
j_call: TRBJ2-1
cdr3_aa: CAWREAGGISYNEQFF

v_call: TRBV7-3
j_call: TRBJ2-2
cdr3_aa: CASSSTPGLSVGGELFF

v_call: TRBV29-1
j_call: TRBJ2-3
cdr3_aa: CSFGGGAGDTQYF

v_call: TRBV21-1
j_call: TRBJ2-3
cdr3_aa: CASSKVGPLAGHSTDTQYF

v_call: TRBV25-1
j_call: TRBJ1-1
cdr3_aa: CASSEAAEAFF

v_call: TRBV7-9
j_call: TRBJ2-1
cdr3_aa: CASSSTGRNEQFF

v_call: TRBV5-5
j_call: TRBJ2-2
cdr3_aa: CASSPRGQNTGELFF

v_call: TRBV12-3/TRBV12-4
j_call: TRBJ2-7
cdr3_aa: CASRSQGVHEQYF

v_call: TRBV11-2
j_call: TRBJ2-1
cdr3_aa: CASSLVPGGFYNEQFF

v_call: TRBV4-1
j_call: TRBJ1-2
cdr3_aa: CASSQDLDGYTF

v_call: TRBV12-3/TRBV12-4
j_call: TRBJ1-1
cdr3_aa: CASSLFGVSEAFF

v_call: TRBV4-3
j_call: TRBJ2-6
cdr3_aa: CASSQKQGVHSGANVLTF

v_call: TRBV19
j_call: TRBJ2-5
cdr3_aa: CASSRTGWNQETQYF

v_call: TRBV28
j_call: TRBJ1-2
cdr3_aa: CASSFPKGQGTSGYTF

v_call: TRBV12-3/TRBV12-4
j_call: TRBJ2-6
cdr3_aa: CASSLWVGGIAGANVLTF

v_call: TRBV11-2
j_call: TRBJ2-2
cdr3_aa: CASSSRTISISANTGELFF

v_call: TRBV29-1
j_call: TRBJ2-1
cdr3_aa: CSLTPGSWSYNEQFF

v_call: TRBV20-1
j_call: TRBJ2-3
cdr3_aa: CSASLGTDTQYF

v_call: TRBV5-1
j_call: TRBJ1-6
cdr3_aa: CASSLVLAIPGGSYNSPLHF

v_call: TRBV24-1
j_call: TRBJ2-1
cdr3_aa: CATSDLLRRETYNEQFF

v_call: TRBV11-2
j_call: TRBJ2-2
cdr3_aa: CASSLEALPGELFF

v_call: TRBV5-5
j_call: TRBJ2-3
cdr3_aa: CASSFSGSTDTQYF

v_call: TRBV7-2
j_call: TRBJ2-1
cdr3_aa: CASSFFGGQGYNEQFF